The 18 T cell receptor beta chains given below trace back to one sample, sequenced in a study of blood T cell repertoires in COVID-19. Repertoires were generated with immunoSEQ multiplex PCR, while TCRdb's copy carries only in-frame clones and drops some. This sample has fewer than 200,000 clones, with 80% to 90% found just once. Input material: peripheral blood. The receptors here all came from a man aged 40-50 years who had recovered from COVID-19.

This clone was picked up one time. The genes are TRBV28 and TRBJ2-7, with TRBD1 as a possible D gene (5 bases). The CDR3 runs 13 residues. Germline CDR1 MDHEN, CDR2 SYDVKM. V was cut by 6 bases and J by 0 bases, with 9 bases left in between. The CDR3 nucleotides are TGTGCCAGCAGACAGGTTCTCTCCTACGAGCAGTACTTC. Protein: CASRQVLSYEQYF.

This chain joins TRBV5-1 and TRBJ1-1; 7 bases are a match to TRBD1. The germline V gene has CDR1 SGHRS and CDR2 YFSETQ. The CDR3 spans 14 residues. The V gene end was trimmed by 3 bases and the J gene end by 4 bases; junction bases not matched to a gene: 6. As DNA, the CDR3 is TGCGCCAGCAGCTCACAGGGGACCGGCACTGAAGCTTTCTTT. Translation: CASSSQGTGTEAFF.

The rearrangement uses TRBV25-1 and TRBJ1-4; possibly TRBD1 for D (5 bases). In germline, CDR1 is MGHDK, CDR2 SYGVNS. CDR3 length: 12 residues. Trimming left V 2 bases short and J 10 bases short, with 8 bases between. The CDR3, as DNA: TGTGCCAGCAGTGAACTGGGGGGAAAACTGTTTTTT. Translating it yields CASSELGGKLFF.

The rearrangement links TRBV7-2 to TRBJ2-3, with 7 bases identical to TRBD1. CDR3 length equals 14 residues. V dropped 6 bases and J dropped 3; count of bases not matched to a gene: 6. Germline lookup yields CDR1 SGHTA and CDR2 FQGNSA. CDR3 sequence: CASSFPGQTDTQYF. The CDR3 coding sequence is TGTGCCAGCAGTTTTCCGGGACAGACAGATACGCAGTATTTT. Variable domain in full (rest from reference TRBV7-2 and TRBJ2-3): GAGVSQSPSNKVTEKGKDVELRCDPISGHTALYWYRQSLGQGLEFLIYFQGNSAPDKSGLPSDRFSAERTGGSVSTLTIQRTQQEDSAVYLCASSFPGQTDTQYFGPGTRLTVL.

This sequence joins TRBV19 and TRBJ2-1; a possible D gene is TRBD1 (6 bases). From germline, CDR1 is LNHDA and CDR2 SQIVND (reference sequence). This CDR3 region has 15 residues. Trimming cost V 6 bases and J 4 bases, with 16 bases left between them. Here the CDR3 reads CASSVSQGAYNEQFF. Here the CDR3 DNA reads TGTGCCAGTAGCGTTTCACAGGGTGCGTACAATGAGCAGTTCTTC.

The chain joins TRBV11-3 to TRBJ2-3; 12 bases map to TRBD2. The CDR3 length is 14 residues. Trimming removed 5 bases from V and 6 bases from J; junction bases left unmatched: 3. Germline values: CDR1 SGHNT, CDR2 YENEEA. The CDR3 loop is CASSPSGGADTQYF. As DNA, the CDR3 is TGTGCCAGCAGCCCTAGCGGGGGGGCCGATACGCAGTATTTT.

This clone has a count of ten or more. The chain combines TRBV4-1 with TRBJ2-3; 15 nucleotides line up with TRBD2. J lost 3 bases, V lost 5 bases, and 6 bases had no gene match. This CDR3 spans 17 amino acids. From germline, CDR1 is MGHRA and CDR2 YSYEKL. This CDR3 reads CASSVPGLAGGTDTQYF. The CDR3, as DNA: TGCGCCAGCAGCGTCCCGGGACTAGCGGGGGGAACAGATACGCAGTATTTT.

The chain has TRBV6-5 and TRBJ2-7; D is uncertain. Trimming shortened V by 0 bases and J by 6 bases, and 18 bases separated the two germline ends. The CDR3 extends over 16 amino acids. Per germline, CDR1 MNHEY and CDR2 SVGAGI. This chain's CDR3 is CASSYSFRSSFSEQYF. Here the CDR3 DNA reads TGTGCCAGCAGTTACTCTTTTCGATCTAGTTTCTCCGAGCAGTACTTC.

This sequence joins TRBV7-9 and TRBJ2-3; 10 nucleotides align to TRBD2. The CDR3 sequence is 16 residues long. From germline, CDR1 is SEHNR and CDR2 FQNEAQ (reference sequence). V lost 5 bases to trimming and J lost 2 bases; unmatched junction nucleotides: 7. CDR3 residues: CASSVYLAGVTDTQYF. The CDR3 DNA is TGTGCCAGCAGCGTCTACCTAGCGGGAGTCACAGATACGCAGTATTTT.

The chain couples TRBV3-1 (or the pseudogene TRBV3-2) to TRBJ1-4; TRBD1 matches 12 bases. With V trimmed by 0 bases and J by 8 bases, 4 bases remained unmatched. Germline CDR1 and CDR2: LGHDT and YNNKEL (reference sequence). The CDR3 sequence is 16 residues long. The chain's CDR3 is CASSQDGDRGLEKLFF. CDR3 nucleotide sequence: TGTGCCAGCAGCCAAGATGGGGACAGGGGGCTGGAAAAACTGTTTTTT.

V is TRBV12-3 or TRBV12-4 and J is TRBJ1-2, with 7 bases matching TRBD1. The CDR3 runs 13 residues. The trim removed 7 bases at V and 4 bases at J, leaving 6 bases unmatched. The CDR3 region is CASIRGQGYGYTF. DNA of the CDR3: TGTGCCAGCATTAGGGGGCAAGGCTATGGCTACACCTTC.

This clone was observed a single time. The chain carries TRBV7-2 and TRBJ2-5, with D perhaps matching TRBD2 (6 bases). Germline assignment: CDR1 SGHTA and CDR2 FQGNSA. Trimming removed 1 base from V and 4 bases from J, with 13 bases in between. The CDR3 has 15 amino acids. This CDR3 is CASSLEAGIGETQYF. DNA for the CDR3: TGTGCCAGCAGCTTAGAGGCGGGGATAGGAGAGACCCAGTACTTC.

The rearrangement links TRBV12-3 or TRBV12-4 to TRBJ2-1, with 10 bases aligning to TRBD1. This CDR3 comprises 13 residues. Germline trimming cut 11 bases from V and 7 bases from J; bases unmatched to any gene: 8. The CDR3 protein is CADRGTGANEQFF. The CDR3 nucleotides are TGTGCCGATAGAGGGACAGGGGCGAATGAGCAGTTCTTC.

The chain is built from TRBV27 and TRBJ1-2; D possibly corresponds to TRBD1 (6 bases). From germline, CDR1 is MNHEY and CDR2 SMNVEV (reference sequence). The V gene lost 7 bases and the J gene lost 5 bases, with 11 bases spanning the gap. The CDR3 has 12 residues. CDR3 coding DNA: TGTGCCAGCATGGACAGAGAATATGGCTACACCTTC. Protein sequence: CASMDREYGYTF.

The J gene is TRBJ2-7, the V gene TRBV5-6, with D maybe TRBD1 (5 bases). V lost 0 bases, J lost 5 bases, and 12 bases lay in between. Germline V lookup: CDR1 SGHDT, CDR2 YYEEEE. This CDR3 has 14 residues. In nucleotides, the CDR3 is TGTGCCAGCAGCTTGGTCAGGGTAGGTGACGAGCAGTACTTC. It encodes CASSLVRVGDEQYF.

The CDR3 sequence is CASSQSRGQSEQYF. CDR3 sequence (DNA): TGTGCCAGCAGCCAATCGAGGGGACAGAGCGAGCAGTACTTC. The V and J genes are TRBV7-6 and TRBJ2-7, with 7 nucleotides matching TRBD1. The CDR3 extends over 14 amino acids. With V trimmed by 5 bases and J by 6 bases, 10 bases remained unmatched. Germline CDR1 and CDR2: SGHVS and FNYEAQ.

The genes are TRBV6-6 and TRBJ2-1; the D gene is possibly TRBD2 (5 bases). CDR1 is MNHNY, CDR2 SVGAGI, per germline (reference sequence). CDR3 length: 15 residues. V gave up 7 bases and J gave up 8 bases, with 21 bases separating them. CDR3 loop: CASKVERGLFDEQFF. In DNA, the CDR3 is TGTGCCAGCAAAGTGGAGCGAGGGTTGTTCGATGAGCAGTTCTTC.

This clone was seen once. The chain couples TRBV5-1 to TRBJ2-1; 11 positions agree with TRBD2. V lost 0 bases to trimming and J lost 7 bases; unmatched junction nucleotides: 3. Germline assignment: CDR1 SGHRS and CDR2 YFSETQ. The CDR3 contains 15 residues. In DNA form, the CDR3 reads TGCGCCAGCAGCTTGGATTCTAGCGGGAGGAATGAGCAGTTCTTC. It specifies CASSLDSSGRNEQFF. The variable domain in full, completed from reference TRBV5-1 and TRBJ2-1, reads KAGVTQTPRYLIKTRGQQVTLSCSPISGHRSVSWYQQTPGQGLQFLFEYFSETQRNKGNFPGRFSGRQFSNSRSEMNVSTLELGDSALYLCASSLDSSGRNEQFFGPGTRLTVL.